This TCR beta chain originates from a study of T-cell reconstitution after alpha-beta-depleted transplantation in children listed by TCRdb under 2016. In the study overall: Using TCR repertoire profiling, the study quantitatively followed how T-cell immune reconstitution unfolded in children after TCRalphabeta/CD19-depleted allogeneic hematopoietic cell transplantation. Paper-wide results and their limitations: In some patients, high TCRbeta diversity at day 60 was attributed to recipient T cells and intrathymic progenitors that had survived conditioning. Hyperexpanded clone frequencies declined over subsequent months; after one year, T-cell counts and TCRbeta diversity were mostly attributed to newly produced T cells. The apparently early recovery of alphabetaT-cell counts about two months after transplant reportedly depended on only several hundred rapidly expanded clones that came from non-depleted graft cells.

The CDR3, cysteine through phenylalanine, is 17 amino acids long. Kept here is only the CDR3 DNA, which spans 51 bases and is read in frame from base 1. Based on the germline V gene (reference sequence), the CDR1 and CDR2 sequences are LGHDT and YNNKEL. V has 0 bases trimmed and J has 4 bases trimmed; junction bases matching no gene number 9. This sample's treatment or condition label indicates: allogeneic hematopoietic cell transplantation with graft depleted of TCRalphabeta T cells and CD19 B cells. The transplant recipients were children given TCRalphabeta/CD19-depleted allogeneic hematopoietic cell grafts. Only a few counts were recorded for this clonotype. Its specific antigen is unknown. Per-base quality was not reported, and no clone a single base away is much larger than it. The protocol used for the library was PCR. Reads for this sample came from an Illumina HiSeq 2500. To normalize quantification of the TCRbeta repertoire, the TCR libraries were built with molecular barcoding that relied on unique molecular identifiers. Using fastp at Q25 and MiXCR, TCRdb reprocessed the public reads and kept productive beta chains. Every distinct CDR3 protein forms one entry, paired with its most common genes and DNA. This sample gives 45,000 or so distinct CDR3 sequences in total; 52% of them show up just once. The top ten constitute around two fifths of the sample.

In this chain, TRBV3-1 is recombined with TRBJ2-5; TRBD1 lines up with 9 middle nucleotides. The input for sequencing was peripheral blood, taken before TCRalphabeta/CD19-depleted stem cell transplant. This TCR was recovered from a boy under two years old with SCID, due to receive a stem cell transplant. CDR3 sequence: CASSQDFAPTGGETQYF. The nucleotide sequence is given as TGTGCCAGCAGCCAAGATTTCGCGCCGACAGGGGGAGAGACCCAGTACTTC.